The rows below give T cell receptor beta chains drawn from one sample of a study of blood T cell repertoires in COVID-19. The assay was immunoSEQ multiplex PCR, and TCRdb's table has in-frame clones only and misses some. The sample lists 150,000 or so clones, approximately 79% seen once, with approximately 6.8% in the top ten. Sample: peripheral blood. All receptors come from a woman aged 40 to 55 with COVID-19, enrolled during active disease. The CDR3 runs from the conserved cysteine through the conserved F or W. A D gene is named only where the DNA matches it firmly. Expanded clones get a size class; other rows say once, few or many, or leave the size out.

j_gene	d_gene	v_gene	abundance	CDR3nt	CDR3aa
TRBJ1-5	-	TRBV18	-	TGTGCCAGCTCACCACTTTCAGGGAGGTACCAGCCCCAGCATTTT	CASSPLSGRYQPQHF
TRBJ1-3	-	TRBV19	-	TGTGCCAGTAGTATCGGGGCTGGAAACACCATATATTTT	CASSIGAGNTIYF
TRBJ2-7	-	TRBV28	-	TGTGCCGCCCAGACTGGGAGGACCTACGAGCAGTACTTC	CAAQTGRTYEQYF
TRBJ2-1	TRBD2	TRBV7-9	once	TGTGCCAGCAGCGACGGACTAGCGGGGGACAATGAGCAGTTCTTC	CASSDGLAGDNEQFF
TRBJ1-2	-	TRBV7-2	-	TGTGCCAGCAGTCCCGACTATGGCTACACCTTC	CASSPDYGYTF
TRBJ2-3	-	TRBV29-1	-	TGCAGCGTTCGAGGTCTTGCAGATACGCAGTATTTT	CSVRGLADTQYF
TRBJ1-3	-	TRBV2	-	TGTGCCAGCAGCCTTATTCTCGGTTCCTCTGGAAACACCATATATTTT	CASSLILGSSGNTIYF
TRBJ1-4	-	TRBV12-3/TRBV12-4	-	TGTGCCAGCAGTTCGGGACTTGGTGAAAAACTGTTTTTT	CASSSGLGEKLFF
TRBJ1-1	-	TRBV9	-	TGTGCCAGCACCAGGGAGGGGAACACTGAAGCTTTCTTT	CASTREGNTEAFF
TRBJ1-3	TRBD1	TRBV5-4	many	TGTGCCAGCAGCTTGGGCAGGGGGCTTGGAAACACCATATATTTT	CASSLGRGLGNTIYF
TRBJ1-1	-	TRBV3-1/TRBV3-2	-	TGTGCCAGCAGCCCTAGGGGCACTGAAGCTTTCTTT	CASSPRGTEAFF
TRBJ1-2	-	TRBV19	-	TGTGCCAGTAGTGGTCACAGGGCCGGCTATGGCTACACCTTC	CASSGHRAGYGYTF
TRBJ2-1	TRBD2	TRBV19	once	TGTGCCAGTAGTAAGGGACTAGCGGGGTTTGAGCAGTTCTTC	CASSKGLAGFEQFF
TRBJ1-5	TRBD1	TRBV6-5	-	TGTGCCAGCAGTTTTGCAGGGGGCGGACAGCCCCAGCATTTT	CASSFAGGGQPQHF
TRBJ2-3	TRBD2	TRBV15	-	TGTGCCACCAGCAGAGATGCGGGGGGGAACACAGATACGCAGTATTTT	CATSRDAGGNTDTQYF
TRBJ2-5	TRBD1	TRBV10-1	-	TGCGCCAGCAGTGCAGGCGGGACAGGAAAGAGAGAGACCCAGTACTTC	CASSAGGTGKRETQYF
TRBJ2-1	TRBD2	TRBV3-1/TRBV3-2	-	TGTGCCAGCAGCCGAACCAAACTAGCGGGAGGGCGCAATGAGCAGTTCTTC	CASSRTKLAGGRNEQFF
TRBJ1-6	-	TRBV6-5	-	TGTGCCAGCAGTAGGCAGTTCGGAGGCGATTCACCCCTCCACTTT	CASSRQFGGDSPLHF
TRBJ2-5	TRBD2	TRBV18	once	TGTGCCAGCTCACCACCCCTAGCGGGAAGCGAGACCCAGTACTTC	CASSPPLAGSETQYF
TRBJ1-2	-	TRBV12-3/TRBV12-4	-	TGTGCCAGCAGTTTTTACAGATATGGCTACACCTTC	CASSFYRYGYTF
TRBJ2-1	TRBD2	TRBV6-6	-	TGTGCCAGCAGTCCGACTAGCGGGAGCCTCAATGAGCAGTTCTTC	CASSPTSGSLNEQFF
TRBJ1-5	-	TRBV12-3/TRBV12-4	-	TGTGCCAGCAGTTTCCTTAGCAATCAGCCCCAGCATTTT	CASSFLSNQPQHF
TRBJ2-2	TRBD2	TRBV7-2	few	TGTGCCAGCAGCTTCTCCGGGACTAGCGGCACCGGGGAGCTGTTTTTT	CASSFSGTSGTGELFF
TRBJ2-5	TRBD2	TRBV4-1	-	TGCGCCAGCAGCTATACCAGGGGTAGCGGGGCGGGTGGGACCCAGTACTTC	CASSYTRGSGAGGTQYF
TRBJ2-3	TRBD1	TRBV5-5	-	TGTGCCAGCAGCTTAGAAGGGACAGGGGACACAGATACGCAGTATTTT	CASSLEGTGDTDTQYF
TRBJ1-1	-	TRBV18	many	TGTGCCAGCTCACCCTCCCTGGGGCTTGAAGCTTTCTTT	CASSPSLGLEAFF
TRBJ2-1	-	TRBV5-8	-	TGTGCCAGCAGCTTGGCCCCCGGGACTTCCTACAATGAGCAGTTCTTC	CASSLAPGTSYNEQFF
TRBJ2-5	-	TRBV5-1	-	TGCGCCAGCAGCTTGGGACACGCCCAAGAGACCCAGTACTTC	CASSLGHAQETQYF
TRBJ2-3	TRBD1	TRBV5-8	-	TGTGCCAGCAGCCGGTTCGCCGGGACAGGAACAGATACGCAGTATTTT	CASSRFAGTGTDTQYF
TRBJ2-1	TRBD2	TRBV15	-	TGTGCCACCAGCAGCACAAAGGGACTAGCGGGGGGTTACAATGAGCAGTTCTTC	CATSSTKGLAGGYNEQFF
TRBJ2-3	TRBD2	TRBV29-1	-	TGCAGCGTTGGAAGGTCTAGCGGGAGTTCAGATACGCAGTATTTT	CSVGRSSGSSDTQYF
TRBJ2-2	-	TRBV7-9	-	TGTGCCAGCAGCTCTACGTTGACAGGAGAGAACACCGGGGAGCTGTTTTTT	CASSSTLTGENTGELFF
TRBJ2-3	TRBD1	TRBV6-5	-	TGTGCCAGCAAGGACAGGACGAGGACTACGCAGTATTTT	CASKDRTRTTQYF
TRBJ2-2	TRBD1	TRBV27	many	TGTGCCAGCAGCCCGACAGGGATAGCGGGGGAGCTGTTTTTT	CASSPTGIAGELFF
TRBJ2-7	-	TRBV28	-	TGTGCCAGCAGTCCCCCCAGGGGCAACCCTTTTGAGCAGTACTTC	CASSPPRGNPFEQYF
TRBJ2-7	TRBD2	TRBV28	-	TGTGCCAGCAGGGTAGGGGGACTAGCTTTCCACGAGCAGTACTTC	CASRVGGLAFHEQYF
TRBJ2-5	-	TRBV7-2	-	TGTGCCAGCAGCTCCCAGGGCCGGTTGACTCAAGAGACCCAGTACTTC	CASSSQGRLTQETQYF
TRBJ1-3	-	TRBV2	-	TGTGCCAGCAAGGGGAAGGGAAACACCATATATTTT	CASKGKGNTIYF
TRBJ1-1	-	TRBV19	-	TGTGCCAGTAATACGCAGGGCTTAGCTTTCTTT	CASNTQGLAFF
TRBJ1-6	TRBD1	TRBV5-5	-	TGTGCCAGCAGCTGGTCGACAGGGTACGATTCACCCCTCCACTTT	CASSWSTGYDSPLHF
TRBJ2-1	TRBD2	TRBV11-3	once	TGTGCCAGCAGCCACCGAGCGGGAGGTAATGAGCAGTTCTTC	CASSHRAGGNEQFF
TRBJ2-7	TRBD1	TRBV6-5	-	TGTGCCAGCAGCCTGGGACAGACAACCTACGAGCAGTACTTC	CASSLGQTTYEQYF
TRBJ2-1	TRBD2	TRBV29-1	-	TGCAGCGTTGAAGTCCTAGCGGGAGGGGGAGGTGAGCAGTTCTTC	CSVEVLAGGGGEQFF
TRBJ2-2	-	TRBV5-4	-	TGTGCCAGCAGGGAAAAGCGCGATAGATTTTCTTTGGTGACCGGGGAGCTGTTTTTT	CASREKRDRFSLVTGELFF
TRBJ2-5	-	TRBV3-1/TRBV3-2	-	TGTGCCAGCAGCCAAGGGACAGTCGGCGAGACCCAGTACTTC	CASSQGTVGETQYF
TRBJ2-5	TRBD2	TRBV15	-	TGTGCCACCAGCAGTCCCCGTGGACTAGCGGGAAACCCTTACAAAGAGACCCAGTACTTC	CATSSPRGLAGNPYKETQYF